The 25 T cell receptor beta chains listed next were all sequenced from one sample in a study of PD-1 and CTLA-4 blockade in melanoma. Method: immunoSEQ multiplex PCR; TCRdb's copy keeps in-frame clones and lacks some. The sample holds about 7,200 clones; about 80% are singletons and the top ten take about 39%. The material was CD8+ T cells from peripheral blood, obtained before anti-PD-1 treatment. The receptors stem from a human donor with melanoma.

CDR3 bases: TGTGCCAGCAGCGTCATGAAAGACGCCAATGAGCAGTTCTTC. Its protein product is CASSVMKDANEQFF. The V call is TRBV5-5, the J call TRBJ2-1; unclear D gene. V gave up 4 bases and J gave up 6 bases, with 14 bases separating them. Germline-derived CDR1 and CDR2 are SGHKS and YYEKEE (reference sequence). The CDR3 contains 14 residues.

This clone was seen a few times. The V gene is TRBV12-3 or TRBV12-4, the J gene TRBJ2-1, with D possibly TRBD1 on 5 matching bases. The CDR3 loop spans 12 amino acids. V was shortened by 5 bases and J by 6 bases, with 8 bases between the two germline ends. DNA for the CDR3: TGTGCCAGCAGTGAACAGGTCAATGAGCAGTTCTTC. This encodes CASSEQVNEQFF.

The chain uses TRBV5-6 and TRBJ1-5; D not resolved. V was cut by 1 base and J by 7 bases, with 9 bases left in between. The germline CDR1 and CDR2 sequences are SGHDT and YYEEEE. The CDR3 covers 13 residues. CDR3 in amino acids: CASSLSGLQPQHF. For the CDR3, the DNA is TGTGCCAGCAGCTTGTCCGGGCTCCAGCCCCAGCATTTT.

The chain combines TRBV6-2 or TRBV6-3 with TRBJ2-1, with a tentative D call TRBD1 (6 bases). CDR1 is MNHEY and CDR2 is SVGEGT in the germline V gene. Trimming stripped 6 bases from V and 1 base from J, with 19 bases between. This CDR3 is 17 amino acids long. This CDR3 is CASSDPEGVRSYNEQFF. The CDR3 DNA follows: TGTGCCAGCAGCGACCCCGAGGGGGTTCGGTCCTACAATGAGCAGTTCTTC.

Only one count was recorded for this clone. The gene calls are TRBV6-5 and TRBJ1-5; 7 bases match TRBD1. V lost 4 bases, J lost 5 bases, and 5 bases stayed unmatched. From germline, CDR1 is MNHEY and CDR2 SVGAGI. This CDR3 is built from 14 residues. CDR3: CASSLEQGYQPQHF. CDR3 sequence (DNA): TGTGCCAGCAGTTTGGAACAGGGGTATCAGCCCCAGCATTTT.

The chain joins TRBV2 to TRBJ2-7, with 9 nucleotides matching TRBD1. Germline lookup yields CDR1 SNHLY and CDR2 FYNNEI. CDR3 length equals 13 residues. After removal of 6 bases from V and 6 bases from J, the junction contained 6 bases not matched to a gene. The CDR3 loop reads CASSGTGNGEQYF. DNA of the CDR3: TGTGCCAGCAGCGGGACAGGGAACGGCGAGCAGTACTTC. The variable domain in full, completed from reference TRBV2 and TRBJ2-7, reads EPEVTQTPSHQVTQMGQEVILRCVPISNHLYFYWYRQILGQKVEFLVSFYNNEISEKSEIFDDQFSVERPDGSNFTLKIRSTKLEDSAMYFCASSGTGNGEQYFGPGTRLTVT.

The CDR3 nucleotides are TGTGCCAGCAGCGACCGGTACGAGCAGTACTTC. Its translation is CASSDRYEQYF. The V call is TRBV7-8, the J call TRBJ2-7; D is uncertain. CDR1 and CDR2 (germline): SGHVS, FQNEAQ. The CDR3 totals 11 residues. Deletions cut 5 bases from V and 4 bases from J, with 6 bases between.

The V call is TRBV11-3, the J call TRBJ1-1; 7 nucleotides match TRBD1. V shed 1 base, J shed 7 bases, and the junction held 9 bases outside the gene matches. Germline lookup yields CDR1 SGHNT and CDR2 YENEEA. The length of the CDR3 is 15 residues. CDR3 loop: CASSLVGQFQGEAFF. CDR3 DNA: TGTGCCAGCAGCTTAGTGGGACAGTTTCAGGGTGAAGCTTTCTTT.

V gene TRBV10-2 combines with J gene TRBJ2-3, with 8 nucleotides matching TRBD2. This CDR3 has 14 residues. Germline loops: CDR1 WSHSY, CDR2 SAAADI. Trimming cost V 4 bases and J 3 bases; bases outside gene matches: 3. The CDR3 is CASSALAVTDTQYF. As DNA, the CDR3 is TGCGCCAGCAGTGCACTAGCGGTGACAGATACGCAGTATTTT.

This clone was picked up one time. The genes are TRBV9 and TRBJ1-3; TRBD1 is a possible D gene (6 bases). Germline CDR1 SGDLS, CDR2 YYNGEE. This CDR3 is 16 amino acids long. V gave up 2 bases and J gave up 0 bases, with 12 bases separating them. CDR3 in DNA: TGTGCCAGCAGCGTTGGGGGCTATAGCTCTGGAAACACCATATATTTT. Protein sequence: CASSVGGYSSGNTIYF.

This clone was seen a single time. This chain uses TRBV5-1 with TRBJ2-2; maybe TRBD2 (6 bases). Trimming took off 2 bases at V and 6 bases at J, with 14 bases between the two ends. Germline-derived CDR1 and CDR2 are SGHRS and YFSETQ. The CDR3 covers 15 residues. The CDR3 region is CASSFSGGVPGELFF. The DNA of the CDR3 is TGCGCCAGCAGCTTCTCCGGAGGGGTGCCCGGGGAGCTGTTTTTT.

This sequence joins TRBV6-5 and TRBJ1-4; 8 positions match TRBD1. Unmatched junction bases numbered 4, after V lost 4 bases and J lost 6 bases. The CDR3 has 14 residues. CDR1 is MNHEY, CDR2 SVGAGI, per germline. The CDR3 DNA reads as TGTGCCAGCAGTTCAGGGGGCTCGGATGAAAAACTGTTTTTT. Translated, it gives CASSSGGSDEKLFF.

V usage is TRBV7-8 and J usage is TRBJ2-3; D possibly matches TRBD1 or TRBD2 (6 bases each). Trimming stripped 6 bases from V and 7 bases from J, with 20 bases between. This CDR3 comprises 15 residues. The germline V gene encodes CDR1 SGHVS and CDR2 FQNEAQ. CDR3 DNA: TGTGCCAGCAGATTCAGCCTGGGGGGCACGCATACGCAGTATTTT. This gives the protein CASRFSLGGTHTQYF. Full variable domain (outside the CDR3, taken from reference TRBV7-8 and TRBJ2-3): GAGVSQSPRYKVAKRGQDVALRCDPISGHVSLFWYQQALGQGPEFLTYFQNEAQLDKSGLPSDRFFAERPEGSVSTLKIQRTQQEDSAVYLCASRFSLGGTHTQYFGPGTRLTVL.

The genes are TRBV7-8 and TRBJ2-1, with D perhaps matching TRBD2 (6 bases). Germline CDR1 reads SGHVS; CDR2 reads FQNEAQ. The CDR3 is made up of 16 amino acids. The V gene lost 10 bases and the J gene lost 0 bases, with 19 bases spanning the gap. CDR3 residues: CAIIWRRAPSYNEQFF. As DNA, the CDR3 is TGTGCCATCATATGGCGGAGGGCCCCCTCCTACAATGAGCAGTTCTTC.

This clone was observed a handful of times. V gene TRBV30 combines with J gene TRBJ1-1; a weak D match, TRBD1 (6 bases). V was clipped by 0 bases and J by 5 bases, with 10 bases between them. Germline CDR1 reads GTSNPN; CDR2 reads SVGIG (reference sequence). The CDR3 runs to 13 residues. CDR3 bases: TGTGCCTGGAGTGTAACAGGGAGAACTGAAGCTTTCTTT. Translated, it gives CAWSVTGRTEAFF.

J is TRBJ2-5 and V is TRBV28; weak D call: TRBD2 (5 bases). V was cut by 1 base and J by 5 bases, with 8 bases left in between. In germline, CDR1 is MDHEN, CDR2 SYDVKM. The CDR3 sequence is 13 residues long. The CDR3 is CASSLSRGETQYF. The DNA for the CDR3 is TGTGCCAGCAGTTTATCTAGAGGGGAGACCCAGTACTTC.

V gene TRBV4-1 combines with J gene TRBJ2-1; D is perhaps TRBD2 (6 bases). V was pared by 4 bases and J by 4 bases, with 8 bases between. The V gene's germline CDR1 is MGHRA and CDR2 YSYEKL. The CDR3 contains 13 residues. The CDR3 protein is CASSPAGYNEQFF. The CDR3 DNA reads as TGCGCCAGCAGCCCCGCGGGGTACAATGAGCAGTTCTTC.

The CDR3 loop reads CASSVGGGGRRGEQYF. The CDR3 nucleotides read TGTGCCAGCAGCGTAGGGGGCGGGGGTCGCCGGGGCGAGCAGTACTTC. V and J are TRBV9 and TRBJ2-7, with 7 bases lining up with TRBD2. Trimming cost V 0 bases and J 6 bases; bases outside gene matches: 12. Germline V CDR1 and CDR2: SGDLS, YYNGEE. The CDR3 runs 16 residues.

The V and J genes are TRBV29-1 and TRBJ2-1; 7 nucleotides match TRBD2. The CDR3 consists of 15 residues. Germline values: CDR1 SQVTM, CDR2 ANQGSEA. Trimming at V came to 6 bases and at J to 3 bases, leaving 11 bases not matched to a gene. CDR3 region: CSVVGGQGRYNEQFF. CDR3 bases: TGCAGCGTGGTGGGAGGGCAGGGTCGCTACAATGAGCAGTTCTTC.

The genes are TRBV27 and TRBJ2-7; D uncertain. Per germline, CDR1 MNHEY and CDR2 SMNVEV (reference sequence). Trimming took 6 bases from V and 7 from J, leaving 10 bases between them. CDR3 length equals 11 residues. This CDR3 is CASRTLGEQYF. The CDR3 DNA sequence: TGTGCCAGCAGGACCCTGGGGGAGCAGTACTTC.

V gene TRBV12-3 or TRBV12-4 combines with J gene TRBJ1-2; D call uncertain. This CDR3 has 12 amino acids. Trimming removed 3 bases at V and 8 bases at J, with 10 bases between. The CDR3 DNA reads as TGTGCCAGCAGTTTGGGCCCCCGGGGCTACACCTTC. Amino acid sequence: CASSLGPRGYTF.

This chain uses TRBV5-6 with TRBJ1-2; no clear D. Trimming stripped 8 bases from V and 2 bases from J, with 13 bases between. Germline values: CDR1 SGHDT, CDR2 YYEEEE. The CDR3 loop spans 13 amino acids. CDR3 region: CASTDGMNYGYTF. As DNA, the CDR3 is TGTGCCAGTACGGACGGGATGAACTATGGCTACACCTTC. The full variable domain, in which reference TRBV5-6 and TRBJ1-2 provide the parts outside the CDR3, is DAGVTQSPTHLIKTRGQQVTLRCSPKSGHDTVSWYQQALGQGPQFIFQYYEEEERQRGNFPDRFSGHQFPNYSSELNVNALLLGDSALYLCASTDGMNYGYTFGSGTRLTVV.

The chain has TRBV7-8 and TRBJ2-1; D uncertain. CDR1 and CDR2 from the germline V gene are SGHVS and FQNEAQ. V lost 2 bases and J lost 5, with 10 bases in between. This CDR3 has 14 residues. The CDR3 spells CASSLLWPNNEQFF. CDR3 sequence (DNA): TGTGCCAGCAGCTTACTTTGGCCTAACAATGAGCAGTTCTTC.

The CDR3 loop is CASNRVVGQGATSGKWSDYEQYF. The CDR3 DNA sequence: TGCGCCAGCAACCGAGTGGTGGGGCAGGGGGCGACTAGCGGGAAATGGAGTGACTACGAGCAGTACTTC. The chain carries TRBV10-1 and TRBJ2-7; 11 bases match TRBD2. CDR1 is WNHNN, CDR2 SYGVQD, per germline (reference sequence). The trim removed 7 bases at V and 3 bases at J, leaving 32 bases unmatched. CDR3 length equals 23 residues.

The chain joins TRBV4-1 to TRBJ2-3; 8 nucleotides line up with TRBD1. The V gene's germline CDR1 is MGHRA and CDR2 YSYEKL. The CDR3 length is 15 residues. Unmatched junction bases numbered 8, after V lost 1 base and J lost 8 bases. This CDR3 reads CASSQGGQGTGTQYF. The CDR3 DNA reads as TGCGCCAGCAGCCAAGGAGGACAGGGTACTGGTACGCAGTATTTT.